A selection of T cell receptor beta chains follows, all from one sample in a study of chemoradiotherapy in HPV16-positive cancers. Libraries were prepared by immunoSEQ multiplex PCR; TCRdb keeps only in-frame clonotypes and omits some of them. This sample has around 7,000 clones; 82% occur once, and the top ten carry approximately 6.5%. Material: tumor tissue, obtained from a patient who underwent chemoradiotherapy. These receptors were obtained from a human donor with HPV-associated anogenital cancer. Each CDR3 is given without its conserved first and last residue. Clone size is shown for a subset of rows, as once, few, many or a class of expanded clone.

v_call: TRBV2
clone_size: once
cdr3_aa: ASTIRAGGNTEAF

v_call: TRBV5-3
clone_size: -
cdr3_aa: ATKSGERGAKETQY

v_call: TRBV6-1
clone_size: once
cdr3_aa: ASTWGSGNTEAF

v_call: TRBV5-1
clone_size: few
cdr3_aa: ASSLGGQANQPQH

v_call: TRBV5-5
clone_size: -
cdr3_aa: ASSLRTGTYEQY

v_call: TRBV5-1
clone_size: few
cdr3_aa: ASTLGDTQY

v_call: TRBV11-1
clone_size: -
cdr3_aa: ASSLAPDSTNSPLH

v_call: TRBV25-1
clone_size: -
cdr3_aa: ASSPRDRGNTEAF

v_call: TRBV27
clone_size: -
cdr3_aa: ASTNSGPVYEQY

v_call: TRBV11-2
clone_size: -
cdr3_aa: ASSPRGGNTGELF

v_call: TRBV11-3
clone_size: -
cdr3_aa: ASSLRGLDYEQY

v_call: TRBV5-1
clone_size: -
cdr3_aa: ASSPGTGLRETQY

v_call: TRBV10-3
clone_size: -
cdr3_aa: AINPGGGLRYEQY

v_call: TRBV4-3
clone_size: -
cdr3_aa: ASSQIRANYGYT